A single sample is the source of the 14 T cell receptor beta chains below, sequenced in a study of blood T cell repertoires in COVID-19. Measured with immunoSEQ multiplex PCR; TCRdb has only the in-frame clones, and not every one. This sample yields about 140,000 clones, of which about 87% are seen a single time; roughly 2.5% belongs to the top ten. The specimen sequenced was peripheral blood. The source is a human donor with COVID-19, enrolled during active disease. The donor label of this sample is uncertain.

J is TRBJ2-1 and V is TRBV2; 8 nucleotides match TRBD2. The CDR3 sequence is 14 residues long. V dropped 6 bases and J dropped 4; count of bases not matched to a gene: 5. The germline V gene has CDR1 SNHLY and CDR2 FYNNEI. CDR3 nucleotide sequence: TGTGCCAGCAGGCCCCGGGGGGGGTACAATGAGCAGTTCTTC. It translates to CASRPRGGYNEQFF.

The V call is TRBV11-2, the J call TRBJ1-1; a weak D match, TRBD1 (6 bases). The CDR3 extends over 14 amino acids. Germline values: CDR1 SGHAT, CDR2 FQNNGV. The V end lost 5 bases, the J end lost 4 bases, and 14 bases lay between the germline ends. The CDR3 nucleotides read TGTGCCAGCAGCCCAAACAGGGCTGCCACTGAAGCTTTCTTT. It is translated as CASSPNRAATEAFF.

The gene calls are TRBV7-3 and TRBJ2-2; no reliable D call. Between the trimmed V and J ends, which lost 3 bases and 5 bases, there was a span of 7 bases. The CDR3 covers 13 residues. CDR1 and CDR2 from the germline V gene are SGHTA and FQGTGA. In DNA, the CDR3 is TGTGCCAGCAGCTTCGACGGGACCGGGGAGCTGTTTTTT. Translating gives CASSFDGTGELFF.

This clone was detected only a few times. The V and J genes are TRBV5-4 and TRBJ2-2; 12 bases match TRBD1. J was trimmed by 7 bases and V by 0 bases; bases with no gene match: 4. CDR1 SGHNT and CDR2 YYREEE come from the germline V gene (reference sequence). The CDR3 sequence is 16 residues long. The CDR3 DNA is TGTGCCAGCAGCTTGGCGGGACAGGGGGCGGACGGGGAGCTGTTTTTT. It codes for CASSLAGQGADGELFF.

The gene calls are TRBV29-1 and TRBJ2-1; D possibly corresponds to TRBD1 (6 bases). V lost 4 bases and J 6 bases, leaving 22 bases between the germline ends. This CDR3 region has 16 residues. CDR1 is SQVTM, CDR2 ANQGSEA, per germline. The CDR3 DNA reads TGCAGCGTTGGGACCGGGACAAGCGGCCCGCCCAATGAGCAGTTCTTC. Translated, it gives CSVGTGTSGPPNEQFF.

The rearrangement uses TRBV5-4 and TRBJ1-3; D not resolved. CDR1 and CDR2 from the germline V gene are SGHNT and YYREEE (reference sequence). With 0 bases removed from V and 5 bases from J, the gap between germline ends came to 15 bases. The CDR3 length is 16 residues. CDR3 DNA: TGTGCCAGCAGCTTGGGATTCGGTGCCGGGAGAAACACCATATATTTT. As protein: CASSLGFGAGRNTIYF.

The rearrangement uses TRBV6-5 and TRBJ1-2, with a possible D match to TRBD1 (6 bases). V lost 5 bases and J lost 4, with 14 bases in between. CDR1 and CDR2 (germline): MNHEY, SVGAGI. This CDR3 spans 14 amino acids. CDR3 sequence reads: CASSRDRRLYGYTF. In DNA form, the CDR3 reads TGTGCCAGCAGTCGTGACAGGAGACTCTATGGCTACACCTTC.

The chain's CDR3 is CASSQGNGQGYGYTF. CDR3 in DNA: TGTGCCAGCAGCCAAGGTAACGGGCAGGGCTATGGCTACACCTTC. The chain recombines TRBV4-2 with TRBJ1-2; maybe TRBD1 (5 bases). CDR3 length: 15 residues. Deletions cut 1 base from V and 4 bases from J, with 13 bases between. Looked up from germline, CDR1 is LGHNA and CDR2 is YNFKEQ.

CDR3 nucleotide sequence: TGTGCCAGCAGAGCCGAACAGGTCGGGAATCAGCCCCAGCATTTT. Translation: CASRAEQVGNQPQHF. The chain is built from TRBV6-5 and TRBJ1-5, with D perhaps TRBD1 (5 bases). The germline V gene encodes CDR1 MNHEY and CDR2 SVGAGI. The length of the CDR3 is 15 residues. The V and J ends lost 6 bases and 4 bases respectively, with 16 bases between them.

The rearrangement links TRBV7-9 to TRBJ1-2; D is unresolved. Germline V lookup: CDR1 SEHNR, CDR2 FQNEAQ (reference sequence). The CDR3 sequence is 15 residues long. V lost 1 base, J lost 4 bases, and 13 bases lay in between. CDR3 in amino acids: CASSLDGGTGYGYTF. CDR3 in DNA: TGTGCCAGCAGCTTAGATGGAGGAACGGGCTATGGCTACACCTTC.

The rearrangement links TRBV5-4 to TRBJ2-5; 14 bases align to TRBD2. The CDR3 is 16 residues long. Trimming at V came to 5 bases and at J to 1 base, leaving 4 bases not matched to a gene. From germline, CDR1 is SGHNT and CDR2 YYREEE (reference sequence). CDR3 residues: CASSLGLAGGQETQYF. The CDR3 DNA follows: TGTGCCAGCAGTCTCGGACTAGCGGGGGGCCAAGAGACCCAGTACTTC.

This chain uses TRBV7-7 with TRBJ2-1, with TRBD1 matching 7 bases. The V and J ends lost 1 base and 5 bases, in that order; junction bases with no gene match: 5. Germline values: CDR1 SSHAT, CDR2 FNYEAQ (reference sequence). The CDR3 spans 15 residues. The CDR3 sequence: CASSLGSGGHNEQFF. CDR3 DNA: TGTGCCAGCAGCTTAGGATCAGGGGGTCACAATGAGCAGTTCTTC. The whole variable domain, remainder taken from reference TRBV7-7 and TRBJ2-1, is GAGVSQSPRYKVTKRGQDVTLRCDPISSHATLYWYQQALGQGPEFLTYFNYEAQPDKSGLPSDRFSAERPEGSISTLTIQRTEQRDSAMYRCASSLGSGGHNEQFFGPGTRLTVL.

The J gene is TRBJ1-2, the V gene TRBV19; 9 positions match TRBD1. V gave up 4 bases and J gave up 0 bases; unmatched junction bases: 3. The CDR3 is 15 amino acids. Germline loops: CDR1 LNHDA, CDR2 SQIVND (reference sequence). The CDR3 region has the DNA TGTGCCAGTAGTACGGGACAGGGAGCTAACTATGGCTACACCTTC. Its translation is CASSTGQGANYGYTF.

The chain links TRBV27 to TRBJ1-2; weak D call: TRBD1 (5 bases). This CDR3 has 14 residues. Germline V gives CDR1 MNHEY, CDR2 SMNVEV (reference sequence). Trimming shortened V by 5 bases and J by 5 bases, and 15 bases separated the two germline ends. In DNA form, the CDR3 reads TGTGCCAGCAGTACTACTAAAAGACAGTATGGCTACACCTTC. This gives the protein CASSTTKRQYGYTF.